Below, one T cell receptor (beta chain) is given with its context. The antigen this receptor binds is unknown. Base qualities are not provided; no much larger clone lies one nucleotide away. The library was prepared using the immunoSEQ multiplex PCR assay. RNA was extracted from all samples and reverse transcribed into cDNA, which served as template for TCR sequencing. First-strand cDNA was synthesized using SuperScript III with a 2:1 mix of oligo-dT and random hexamers. A synthetic immune receptor repertoire was used to gauge amplification bias, and whatever bias remained was removed computationally. The original pipeline was this. Raw reads were preprocessed for error removal, and CDR3 was defined according to IMGT conventions as running from the conserved cysteine to phenylalanine. Clonality was calculated as 1 minus Shannon entropy normalized by log2 of the number of productive unique TCRs. CD4 or CD8 identity of scalp clones was inferred by cross-referencing scalp TCRbeta sequences with sorted blood CD4 and CD8 repertoires. TCRdb carries this immuneACCESS record with in-frame sequences only. Its versions omit some clonotypes, under half of them owing to an unresolved V gene in the studies checked, with the rest unexplained. The DNA gave D and trimming, while V, J and clone size come from that table. The sample table lists about 190,000 clones, around 64% of them with a count of one. In total, the top ten clones hold 1.3% of the sample.

This entry belongs to a study of CD8+ T cells in alopecia areata (dated by TCRdb to between 2018 and 2020). In the study overall: The treated patients, all with moderate-to-severe alopecia areata, were enrolled in an open-label pilot trial of oral tofacitinib given at 5 to 10 mg twice daily. Tofacitinib was given for 6 to 18 months, followed by 6 months of follow-up off drug to assess delayed response and recurrence. The SALT score, which quantifies the percentage of affected scalp surface area, was used to measure disease severity in treated patients. To study T cell clonal expansion in alopecia areata, the researchers applied high-throughput TCRbeta sequencing to both the C3H/HeJ mouse model and human patients. Scalp tissue and sorted CD4+ and CD8+ peripheral blood T cells from patchy and totalis/universalis alopecia areata patients and from healthy controls were covered by human TCRbeta sequencing. Tofacitinib-treated patients had biopsies at baseline and at 4 and 24 weeks of treatment, with a later scalp biopsy in several patients. Clonality in the scalp was compared among normal scalp (n=4), patchy alopecia areata scalp (n=8), and alopecia totalis/universalis scalp (n=8). RNA was obtained with the PAXgene miRNA kit for fixed scalp, the miRNeasy kit for PBMCs, and the RNeasy kit for mouse skin. Amplification of TCRbeta CDR3 regions was done by immunoSEQ multiplex PCR using 35 Vbeta forward primers and 13 Jbeta reverse primers. The paper's findings and limits, for the study overall: Many expanded lesional clones persisted in scalp and blood during tofacitinib treatment, which may partly explain relapse after stopping treatment. With tofacitinib, both scalp clonality and the number of expanded CD8+ clones among the top 100 scalp clones went down significantly. Higher clonality and more expanded CD8+ clones were observed in lesional scalp than in normal scalp, particularly in alopecia totalis/universalis, a finding suggestive of antigenic drive. Unlike mouse skin, where gammadelta T cells dominate, normal human skin contains resident alphabeta T cells that get sequenced too, which complicates analysis of the scalp TCR repertoire. Because the treated cohort was small and had just a single nonresponder, larger studies are needed to establish links between baseline CD8+ expansion and response. Shared TCR sequences between patients were less evident than in mice, which may be partly attributable to HLA diversity in the patient population.

The treatment or condition label on this specimen signifies: oral pan-JAK inhibitor, 5-10 mg twice daily. Lesional scalp punch biopsies and peripheral blood were obtained from alopecia areata patients. PBMCs were isolated by density centrifugation and stained for CD3, CD4 and CD8, after which CD4+ and CD8+ T cells were sorted on a FACSAria. V is shortened by 5 bases, J by 5 bases, and the region joining them spans 15 bases. Including the terminal cysteine and phenylalanine, the CDR3 comprises 15 residues. Only the CDR3 part of the read is kept: 45 bases, read in frame from the first base. In the germline V gene (reference sequence), CDR1 corresponds to SEHNR and CDR2 to FQNEAQ.

This TCR was recovered from a human donor with alopecia areata. The chain is assembled from TRBV7-9 and TRBJ1-4, and perhaps TRBD1 as D gene, on 6 matching bases. Sequenced here: CD4+ T cells sorted from blood, sampled between weeks 47 and 50, from a patient treated with tofacitinib. The CDR3 region reads CASSPREGVNEKLFF. The nucleotides are TGTGCCAGCAGCCCCAGGGAGGGGGTAAATGAAAAACTGTTTTTT. The variable domain in full, with residues beyond the CDR3 obtained from the reference TRBV7-9 and TRBJ1-4 genes, is DTGVSQNPRHKITKRGQNVTFRCDPISEHNRLYWYRQTLGQGPEFLTYFQNEAQLEKSRLLSDRFSAERPKGSFSTLEIQRTEQGDSAMYLCASSPREGVNEKLFFGSGTQLSVL.